Following are 30 T cell receptor beta chains from one sample sequenced in a study of blood T cell repertoires in COVID-19. Sequenced by immunoSEQ multiplex PCR; TCRdb stores in-frame clones only, minus some. Of over 120,000 clones in the sample, about 80% were seen once. Source material: peripheral blood. The receptors originated from a man between 65 and 85 years old who had recovered from COVID-19.

The table lists this clone with many counts. The CDR3 DNA reads as TGTGCCAGCTTTACTAGCGGGAGGGCCCACAATGAGCAGTTCTTC. As protein: CASFTSGRAHNEQFF. The chain employs TRBV28 and TRBJ2-1; TRBD2 matches 13 bases. This CDR3 has 15 residues. Looked up from germline, CDR1 is MDHEN and CDR2 is SYDVKM. Trimming took 8 bases from V and 5 from J; bases not matched to a gene: 6.

This clone is medium-sized (0.01 to 0.1%) in the sample. This chain links TRBV7-9 with TRBJ2-7; 13 nucleotides line up with TRBD2. The CDR3 has 14 residues. Germline V gene data show CDR1 as SEHNR and CDR2 as FQNEAQ (reference sequence). V was clipped by 5 bases and J by 8 bases; unmatched bases: 6. CDR3 sequence reads: CASSPGTSGIKQYF. CDR3 coding DNA: TGTGCCAGCAGCCCCGGGACTAGCGGGATTAAGCAGTACTTC.

In its sample, this clone was seen many times. The final CDR3 position lacks the conserved phenylalanine or tryptophan, pointing to a likely read error. The limits of the CDR3 on the DNA are not certain, so only TCRdb's listed CDR3 is given. The chain couples TRBV23-1 to TRBJ2-7; the D call TRBD1 from the table was never checked on the DNA. TRBV23-1 is sorted into the ORF group, with uncertain function. Inclusive of both ends, the CDR3 amounts to 11 amino acids. CDR3 protein: CASSPQGPHAL.

The chain carries TRBV19 and TRBJ2-7, with 13 bases identical to TRBD2. The CDR3 extends over 15 amino acids. J was trimmed by 6 bases and V by 6 bases; bases with no gene match: 8. Per germline, CDR1 LNHDA and CDR2 SQIVND (reference sequence). CDR3 coding DNA: TGTGCCAGTAGGGGTGCTGGGACTAGCGGGATCGAGCAGTACTTC. Translation gives CASRGAGTSGIEQYF.

The chain employs TRBV5-1 and TRBJ1-4, with D unclear. Germline V gives CDR1 SGHRS, CDR2 YFSETQ. The CDR3 covers 13 residues. Trimming stripped 0 bases from V and 6 bases from J, with 6 bases between. The DNA of the CDR3 is TGCGCCAGCAGCTTGGAACAGTATGAAAAACTGTTTTTT. Translating gives CASSLEQYEKLFF.

This sequence joins TRBV30 and TRBJ1-2; a weak D match, TRBD1 (5 bases). The CDR3 contains 14 residues. Looked up from germline, CDR1 is GTSNPN and CDR2 is SVGIG (reference sequence). Trimming removed 4 bases at V and 4 bases at J, with 16 bases between. CDR3 nucleotides: TGTGCCTGGAACTTGGAACGGCAGGGCTATGGCTACACCTTC. It yields the protein CAWNLERQGYGYTF.

This clone has a handful of counts. The rearrangement links TRBV19 to TRBJ1-5; D might be TRBD1 (5 bases). CDR3 size: 15 residues. Trimming removed 7 bases from V and 3 bases from J, with 16 bases in between. Germline lookup yields CDR1 LNHDA and CDR2 SQIVND (reference sequence). The CDR3 bases are TGTGCCAGTACTCTACAAAGGGGCATCAATCAGCCCCAGCATTTT. Amino acids: CASTLQRGINQPQHF.

V is TRBV6-5 and J is TRBJ2-3, with 8 nucleotides matching TRBD2. Trimming cost V 7 bases and J 1 base; bases outside gene matches: 7. The CDR3 consists of 15 residues. Germline V gene data show CDR1 as MNHEY and CDR2 as SVGAGI. CDR3 amino acids: CASISAAGGTDTQYF. Written as DNA, the CDR3 is TGTGCCAGCATCTCGGCAGCGGGGGGCACAGATACGCAGTATTTT.

A few counts support this clone. The gene calls are TRBV27 and TRBJ2-1, with 9 bases fitting TRBD2. After removal of 4 bases from V and 6 bases from J, the junction contained 10 bases not matched to a gene. Germline CDR1 is MNHEY and CDR2 is SMNVEV (reference sequence). The CDR3 has 16 amino acids. CDR3 in DNA: TGTGCCAGCAGTTCCATAGCGGGAGAGGGCCCCAATGAGCAGTTCTTC. It codes for CASSSIAGEGPNEQFF.

This chain uses TRBV7-9 with TRBJ1-1; D not resolved. The CDR3 totals 12 residues. CDR1 is SEHNR, CDR2 FQNEAQ, per germline (reference sequence). Trimming cost V 4 bases and J 4 bases, with 7 bases left between them. CDR3 in amino acids: CASSSLSTEAFF. The CDR3 bases are TGTGCCAGCAGCTCGCTATCCACTGAAGCTTTCTTT.

This clone has just one count. The CDR3, as DNA: TGTGCCATCAGTGATCCGACTAGCGGGAGGCTCAAAAACATTCAGTACTTC. Its translation: CAISDPTSGRLKNIQYF. The chain carries TRBV10-3 and TRBJ2-4, with 13 bases that match TRBD2. J gave up 3 bases and V 3 bases, and 5 bases lay outside the gene matches. This CDR3 contains 17 residues. CDR1 is ENHRY and CDR2 is SYGVKD in the germline V gene.

The chain uses TRBV15 and TRBJ1-6; D call uncertain. V was cut by 5 bases and J by 4 bases, with 15 bases left in between. Germline CDR1 LNHNV, CDR2 YYDKDF (reference sequence). The CDR3 runs to 16 residues. In nucleotides, the CDR3 is TGTGCCACCAGCTCGAGGGAAGGTTATTATAATTCACCCCTCCACTTT. Its protein is CATSSREGYYNSPLHF.

The rearrangement links TRBV7-2 to TRBJ2-7; 12 positions agree with TRBD2. With 5 bases clipped from V and 6 bases from J, the junction kept 5 bases outside the gene matches. The germline V gene has CDR1 SGHTA and CDR2 FQGNSA. The CDR3 is made up of 14 amino acids. This CDR3 is CASSREGLAGEQYF. The CDR3 DNA sequence: TGTGCCAGCAGCCGGGAGGGACTAGCGGGCGAGCAGTACTTC.

The V call is TRBV6-5, the J call TRBJ2-7, with 11 bases lining up with TRBD1. V trimming: 7 bases; J trimming: 6 bases; junction bases outside the gene matches: 8. This CDR3 has 14 residues. Germline V gene data show CDR1 as MNHEY and CDR2 as SVGAGI. The CDR3 DNA reads as TGTGCCAGCAAGAGGACAGGGGGCCTTGGCGAGCAGTACTTC. Protein: CASKRTGGLGEQYF.

This chain links TRBV5-1 with TRBJ1-1, with a possible D match to TRBD1 (5 bases). The CDR3 spans 15 residues. The V and J ends lost 0 bases and 0 bases respectively, with 9 bases between them. The germline gives CDR1 SGHRS, CDR2 YFSETQ. This CDR3 reads CASSLAAGMNTEAFF. As DNA, the CDR3 is TGCGCCAGCAGCTTGGCCGCAGGGATGAACACTGAAGCTTTCTTT. The full variable domain, its missing parts supplied by reference TRBV5-1 and TRBJ1-1, is KAGVTQTPRYLIKTRGQQVTLSCSPISGHRSVSWYQQTPGQGLQFLFEYFSETQRNKGNFPGRFSGRQFSNSRSEMNVSTLELGDSALYLCASSLAAGMNTEAFFGQGTRLTVV.

The V and J genes are TRBV27 and TRBJ2-3, with 11 nucleotides matching TRBD2. The CDR3 sequence is 21 residues long. Germline lookup yields CDR1 MNHEY and CDR2 SMNVEV (reference sequence). V dropped 3 bases and J dropped 0; count of bases not matched to a gene: 17. The CDR3 sequence: CASSFLNPGLAEDASTDTQYF. CDR3 DNA: TGTGCCAGCAGTTTCCTTAACCCGGGACTAGCGGAGGATGCTAGCACAGATACGCAGTATTTT.

This clone was detected once. V and J are TRBV7-9 and TRBJ2-7, with no clear D. Germline values: CDR1 SEHNR, CDR2 FQNEAQ (reference sequence). There are 14 residues in the CDR3. V lost 3 bases, J lost 0 bases, and 9 bases lay in between. CDR3 bases: TGTGCCAGCAGCTTTGACATTGACTCCTACGAGCAGTACTTC. It yields the protein CASSFDIDSYEQYF.

The chain employs TRBV5-1 and TRBJ2-7; 7 bases are shared with TRBD2. The CDR3 loop spans 14 amino acids. V dropped 0 bases and J dropped 7; count of bases not matched to a gene: 7. Per germline, CDR1 SGHRS and CDR2 YFSETQ. The CDR3 here is CASSLEGRAGEQYF. DNA of the CDR3: TGCGCCAGCAGCTTGGAAGGGAGGGCAGGTGAGCAGTACTTC.

The V call is TRBV18, the J call TRBJ2-7; the D gene is possibly TRBD2 (6 bases). V was cut by 4 bases and J by 2 bases, with 18 bases left in between. CDR1 KGHSH and CDR2 LQKENI come from the germline V gene. The CDR3 is 16 residues long. This chain's CDR3 is CASSRSVGTFAYEQYF. The DNA of the CDR3 is TGTGCCAGCTCACGCTCCGTCGGGACTTTCGCCTACGAGCAGTACTTC.

The V and J genes are TRBV7-3 and TRBJ1-1; unclear D gene. The V gene's germline CDR1 is SGHTA and CDR2 FQGTGA. V gave up 2 bases and J gave up 5 bases, with 12 bases separating them. CDR3 length equals 14 residues. CDR3 sequence: CASSLSPGSTEAFF. In nucleotides, the CDR3 is TGTGCCAGCAGCTTATCCCCGGGAAGTACTGAAGCTTTCTTT.

A few counts support this clone. The chain is built from TRBV6-5 and TRBJ1-6; maybe TRBD1 (6 bases). The CDR3 covers 13 residues. Germline assignment: CDR1 MNHEY and CDR2 SVGAGI. Trimming pared 2 bases from V and 8 bases from J, leaving 7 bases between. CDR3 DNA: TGTGCCAGCAGTTACCAGGGGTATTCACCCCTCCACTTT. The encoded protein is CASSYQGYSPLHF.

V usage is TRBV7-9 and J usage is TRBJ1-3, with 9 bases that match TRBD1. Unmatched junction bases numbered 4, after V lost 4 bases and J lost 6 bases. Germline V gene sequence: CDR1 SEHNR, CDR2 FQNEAQ (reference sequence). The CDR3 is 14 residues long. The CDR3 region is CASSSWTGENTIYF. The CDR3 nucleotides are TGTGCCAGCAGCTCCTGGACAGGGGAAAACACCATATATTTT.

The chain joins TRBV5-8 to TRBJ2-7; no clear D gene. This CDR3 comprises 13 residues. Trimming cost V 1 base and J 0 bases, with 5 bases left between them. Germline-derived CDR1 and CDR2 are SGHTS and YDEGEE. The CDR3: CASSLTDSYEQYF. CDR3 nucleotide sequence: TGTGCCAGCAGCTTGACAGACTCCTACGAGCAGTACTTC. The whole variable domain, remainder taken from reference TRBV5-8 and TRBJ2-7, is EAGVTQSPTHLIKTRGQQATLRCSPISGHTSVYWYQQALGLGLQFLLWYDEGEERNRGNFPPRFSGRQFPNYSSELNVNALELEDSALYLCASSLTDSYEQYFGPGTRLTVT.

Written as DNA, the CDR3 is TGCGCCAGCAGCCCCAGACCCAAGGGACTTGACAATGAGCAGTTCTTC. Encoded protein: CASSPRPKGLDNEQFF. The V gene is TRBV5-1, the J gene TRBJ2-1, with D perhaps matching TRBD2 (6 bases). CDR1 and CDR2 from the germline V gene are SGHRS and YFSETQ. The CDR3 is 16 residues long. V was cut by 4 bases and J by 5 bases, with 19 bases left in between. Full variable domain (outside the CDR3, taken from reference TRBV5-1 and TRBJ2-1): KAGVTQTPRYLIKTRGQQVTLSCSPISGHRSVSWYQQTPGQGLQFLFEYFSETQRNKGNFPGRFSGRQFSNSRSEMNVSTLELGDSALYLCASSPRPKGLDNEQFFGPGTRLTVL.

The chain employs TRBV6-1 and TRBJ1-4, with D possibly being TRBD1 (6 bases). The CDR3 is 15 residues long. The V gene lost 1 base and the J gene lost 8 bases, with 14 bases spanning the gap. CDR1 is MNHNS, CDR2 SASEGT, per germline. The CDR3 nucleotides read TGTGCCAGCAGTGAAGGGGGAGGGGGAGGCGAAAAACTGTTTTTT. Encoded protein: CASSEGGGGGEKLFF.

This chain connects TRBV9 to TRBJ2-2; D might be TRBD1 (7 bases). Germline V gene sequence: CDR1 SGDLS, CDR2 YYNGEE. The CDR3 loop spans 15 amino acids. V lost 3 bases and J lost 0, with 9 bases in between. In nucleotides, the CDR3 is TGTGCCAGCAGCGGCGGGACAGCGAACACCGGGGAGCTGTTTTTT. This sequence encodes CASSGGTANTGELFF.

The V gene is TRBV20-1, the J gene TRBJ1-2; 7 bases are a match to TRBD1. The CDR3 loop spans 11 amino acids. Germline CDR1 and CDR2: DFQATT and SNEGSKA (reference sequence). Germline trimming cut 2 bases from V and 10 bases from J; bases unmatched to any gene: 4. The CDR3 bases are TGCAGTGCTAGACAGGGGGTGGACTACACCTTC. It yields the protein CSARQGVDYTF.

The J gene is TRBJ2-2, the V gene TRBV10-1, with 8 bases aligning to TRBD1. V was pared by 1 base and J by 4 bases, with 5 bases of the junction left unmatched. This CDR3 region has 16 residues. Per germline, CDR1 WNHNN and CDR2 SYGVQD (reference sequence). CDR3 region: CASSEFQGAGTGELFF. For the CDR3, the DNA is TGCGCCAGCAGTGAGTTCCAGGGGGCGGGCACCGGGGAGCTGTTTTTT.

The V gene is TRBV5-1, the J gene TRBJ2-3; TRBD1 is a possible D gene (6 bases). The germline V gene has CDR1 SGHRS and CDR2 YFSETQ. Trimming pared 3 bases from V and 5 bases from J, leaving 19 bases between. The CDR3 covers 16 residues. CDR3 DNA: TGCGCCAGCAGCTGGGGCCTACCGCGAGGGGGAGATACGCAGTATTTT. It specifies CASSWGLPRGGDTQYF.

The chain employs TRBV28 and TRBJ1-5; perhaps TRBD1 as D (6 bases). Trimming shortened V by 4 bases and J by 4 bases, and 8 bases separated the two germline ends. Germline CDR1 reads MDHEN; CDR2 reads SYDVKM. The CDR3 has 13 residues. This chain's CDR3 is CASSSDRNQPQHF. In nucleotides, the CDR3 is TGTGCCAGCAGTTCGGACAGAAATCAGCCCCAGCATTTT. The whole variable domain, remainder taken from reference TRBV28 and TRBJ1-5, is DVKVTQSSRYLVKRTGEKVFLECVQDMDHENMFWYRQDPGLGLRLIYFSYDVKMKEKGDIPEGYSVSREKKERFSLILESASTNQTSMYLCASSSDRNQPQHFGDGTRLSIL.